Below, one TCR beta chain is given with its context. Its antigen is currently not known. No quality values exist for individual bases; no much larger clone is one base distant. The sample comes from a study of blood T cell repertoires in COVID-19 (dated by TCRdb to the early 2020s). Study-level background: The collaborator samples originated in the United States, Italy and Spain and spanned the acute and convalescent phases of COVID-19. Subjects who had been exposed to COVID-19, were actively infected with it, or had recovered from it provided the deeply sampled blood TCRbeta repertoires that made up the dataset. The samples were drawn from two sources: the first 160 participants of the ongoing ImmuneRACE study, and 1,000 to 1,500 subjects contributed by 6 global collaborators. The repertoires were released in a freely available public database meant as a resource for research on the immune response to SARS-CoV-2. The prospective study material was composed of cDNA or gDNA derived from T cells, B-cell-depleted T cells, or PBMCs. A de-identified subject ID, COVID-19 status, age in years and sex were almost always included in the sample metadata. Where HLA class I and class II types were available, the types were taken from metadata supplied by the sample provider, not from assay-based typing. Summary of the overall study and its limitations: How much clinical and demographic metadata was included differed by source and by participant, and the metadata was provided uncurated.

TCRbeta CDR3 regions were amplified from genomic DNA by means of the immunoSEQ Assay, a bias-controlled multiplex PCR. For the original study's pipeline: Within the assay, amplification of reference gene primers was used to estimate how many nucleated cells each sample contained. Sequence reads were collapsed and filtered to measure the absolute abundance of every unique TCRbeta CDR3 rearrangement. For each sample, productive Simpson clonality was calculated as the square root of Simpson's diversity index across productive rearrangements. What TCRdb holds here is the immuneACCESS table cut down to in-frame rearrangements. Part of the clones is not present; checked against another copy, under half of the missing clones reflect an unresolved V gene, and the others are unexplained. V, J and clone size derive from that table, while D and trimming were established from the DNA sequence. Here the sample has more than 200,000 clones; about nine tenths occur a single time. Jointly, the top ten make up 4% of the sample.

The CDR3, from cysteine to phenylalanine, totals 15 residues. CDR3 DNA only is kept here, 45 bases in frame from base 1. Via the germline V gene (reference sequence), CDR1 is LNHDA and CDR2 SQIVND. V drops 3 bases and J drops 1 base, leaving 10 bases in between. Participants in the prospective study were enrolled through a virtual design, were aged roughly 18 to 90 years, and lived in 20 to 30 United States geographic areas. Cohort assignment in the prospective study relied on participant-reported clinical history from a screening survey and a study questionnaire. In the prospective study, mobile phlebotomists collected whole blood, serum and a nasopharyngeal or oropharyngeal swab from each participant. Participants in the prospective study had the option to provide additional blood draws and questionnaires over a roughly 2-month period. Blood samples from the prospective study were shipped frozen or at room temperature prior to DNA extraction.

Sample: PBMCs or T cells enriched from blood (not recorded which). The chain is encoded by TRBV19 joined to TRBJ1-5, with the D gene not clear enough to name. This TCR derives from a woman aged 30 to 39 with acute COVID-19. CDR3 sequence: CASSILGSSNQPQHF. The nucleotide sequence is TGTGCCAGTAGTATTCTCGGGTCGAGCAATCAGCCCCAGCATTTT. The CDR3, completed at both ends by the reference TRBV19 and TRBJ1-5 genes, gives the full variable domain DGGITQSPKYLFRKEGQNVTLSCEQNLNHDAMYWYRQDPGQGLRLIYYSQIVNDFQKGDIAEGYSVSREKKESFPLTVTSAQKNPTAFYLCASSILGSSNQPQHFGDGTRLSIL.